A selection of T cell receptor beta chains follows, all from one sample in a study of cytomegalovirus exposure and HLA in healthy donors. The method was immunoSEQ multiplex PCR; TCRdb's version includes in-frame clones alone and lacks a portion of them. The table has about 240,000 clones, about 81% seen once. Sequenced: PBMCs. The receptors here all came from a woman aged 60-70 years in good health and CMV-seropositive. Both conserved end residues are part of each CDR3. A D gene is named only where the DNA matches it firmly. Some rows mark clone size as missing; the rest say once, few, many or name a class of expanded clone.

clone_size	d_call	cdr3_length	v_call	j_call	cdr3_aa	cdr3_nt
few	.	13	TRBV6-5	TRBJ1-5	CASSLQGDQPQHF	TGTGCCAGCAGCTTACAGGGAGATCAGCCCCAGCATTTT
.	.	15	TRBV4-1	TRBJ2-5	CASSQDGQGQETQYF	TGCGCCAGCAGCCAGGACGGTCAGGGGCAAGAGACCCAGTACTTC
.	.	15	TRBV7-6	TRBJ1-4	CASSPTRQNNEKLFF	TGTGCCAGCAGCCCCACTCGACAGAATAATGAAAAACTGTTTTTT
.	.	13	TRBV4-1	TRBJ1-5	CASSRSVNQPQHF	TGCGCCAGCAGCCGTTCGGTCAATCAGCCCCAGCATTTT
.	TRBD2	14	TRBV28	TRBJ2-1	CASSAGTSGREQFF	TGTGCCAGCAGCGCCGGGACTAGCGGGCGAGAGCAGTTCTTC
.	.	14	TRBV6-1	TRBJ1-4	CASSESTGYQKLFF	TGTGCCAGCAGTGAATCCACAGGGTATCAAAAACTGTTTTTT
.	.	13	TRBV4-1	TRBJ2-7	CASSHLTPHEQYF	TGCGCCAGCAGCCATCTGACTCCCCACGAGCAGTACTTC
.	.	16	TRBV4-1	TRBJ1-5	CASSQDFAGRGQPQHF	TGCGCCAGCAGCCAAGATTTTGCAGGGCGGGGGCAGCCCCAGCATTTT
.	TRBD2	15	TRBV5-8	TRBJ2-5	CASSLGGRSRETQYF	TGTGCCAGCAGCTTGGGCGGGAGAAGTCGAGAGACCCAGTACTTC
.	.	13	TRBV2	TRBJ2-3	CASSEAAGDTQYF	TGTGCCAGCAGTGAAGCGGCGGGAGATACGCAGTATTTT
.	TRBD1	12	TRBV7-9	TRBJ1-2	CASSFDRAGYTF	TGTGCCAGCAGCTTTGACAGGGCTGGCTACACCTTC
once	.	12	TRBV29-1	TRBJ2-5	CSVAVQAREQYF	TGCAGCGTTGCCGTACAAGCTAGGGAGCAGTACTTC
.	TRBD2	18	TRBV7-3	TRBJ2-3	CASSSTATSGRGADTQYF	TGTGCCAGCAGCTCCACGGCAACTAGCGGGAGAGGCGCAGATACGCAGTATTTT
once	TRBD2	15	TRBV18	TRBJ2-2	CATFPGGTHTGELFF	TGTGCCACCTTCCCGGGGGGAACGCACACCGGGGAGCTGTTTTTT
.	.	15	TRBV19	TRBJ2-1	CASSSGVQAYNEQFF	TGTGCCAGTAGTTCGGGGGTACAGGCTTACAATGAGCAGTTCTTC
few	.	15	TRBV7-9	TRBJ1-4	CASSLVTPQDEKLFF	TGTGCCAGCAGCTTAGTTACCCCCCAGGATGAAAAACTGTTTTTT
.	TRBD1	13	TRBV30	TRBJ1-1	CAWSVVRQGRAFF	TGTGCCTGGAGTGTAGTCAGACAGGGGAGAGCTTTCTTT
.	.	14	TRBV6-1	TRBJ2-2	CASSEFGEIGELFF	TGTGCCAGCAGTGAATTCGGAGAAATCGGGGAGCTGTTTTTT
.	TRBD1	17	TRBV7-6	TRBJ2-1	CASSLTPGQGAPNEQFF	TGTGCCAGCAGTTTGACCCCGGGGCAGGGGGCACCCAATGAGCAGTTCTTC
.	.	18	TRBV7-3	TRBJ2-6	CASSLMGQGGGGANVLTF	TGTGCCAGCAGCTTAATGGGTCAGGGAGGAGGTGGGGCCAACGTCCTGACTTTC
.	.	15	TRBV21-1	TRBJ2-7	CASSKSPRRAYEQYF	TGTGCCAGCAGCAAAAGCCCTAGGAGGGCCTACGAGCAGTACTTC
once	.	16	TRBV9	TRBJ2-7	CASSVDWDTATYEQYF	TGTGCCAGCAGCGTGGACTGGGACACAGCTACCTACGAGCAGTACTTC
.	.	16	TRBV7-9	TRBJ2-7	CASSPLPDYTAYEQYF	TGTGCCAGCAGCCCACTGCCCGACTACACAGCCTACGAGCAGTACTTC
.	TRBD1	15	TRBV28	TRBJ1-5	CANQAGTANNQPQHF	TGTGCCAACCAAGCCGGGACAGCTAACAATCAGCCCCAGCATTTT
once	TRBD1	14	TRBV7-2	TRBJ1-1	CASSFDRGATEAFF	TGTGCCAGCAGCTTCGACAGGGGGGCCACTGAAGCTTTCTTT
.	.	15	TRBV28	TRBJ1-2	CASSLVRQPNYGYTF	TGTGCCAGCAGTTTGGTCAGGCAGCCTAACTATGGCTACACCTTC
.	.	14	TRBV28	TRBJ2-7	CASVLTRFSYEQYF	TGTGCCAGCGTCCTGACACGTTTCTCCTACGAGCAGTACTTC
.	TRBD1	14	TRBV2	TRBJ1-5	CASSEGTGRQPQHF	TGTGCCAGCAGTGAGGGGACAGGGCGACAGCCCCAGCATTTT
few	TRBD1	14	TRBV6-6	TRBJ1-2	CASRTGTGFLGYTF	TGTGCCAGCCGTACGGGGACAGGTTTTTTAGGCTACACCTTC
.	.	15	TRBV7-2	TRBJ1-2	CASSLGSGMDYGYTF	TGTGCCAGCAGCTTAGGTTCAGGGATGGACTATGGCTACACCTTC
once	.	15	TRBV28	TRBJ2-7	CASSPRRGSLYEQYF	TGTGCCAGCAGCCCCAGGAGGGGATCTCTGTACGAGCAGTACTTC
.	TRBD2	15	TRBV27	TRBJ2-1	CASSWRSGVSNEQFF	TGTGCCAGCAGTTGGAGGAGCGGGGTTTCCAATGAGCAGTTCTTC
.	.	15	TRBV15	TRBJ1-1	CATRGGRRWSGEAFF	TGTGCCACTCGGGGGGGGAGGCGTTGGAGCGGGGAAGCTTTCTTT
.	TRBD1	15	TRBV5-1	TRBJ1-2	CASSLMGQGAFGYTF	TGCGCCAGCAGCTTAATGGGACAGGGGGCTTTTGGCTACACCTTC
once	.	14	TRBV28	TRBJ1-2	CASSTETTNYGYTF	TGTGCCAGCAGTACAGAGACGACTAACTATGGCTACACCTTC
.	.	15	TRBV2	TRBJ2-7	CASSDPSGHLYEQYF	TGTGCCAGCAGTGATCCCTCGGGACATCTCTACGAGCAGTACTTC
.	.	13	TRBV29-1	TRBJ1-4	CSVGGGEREKLFF	TGCAGCGTTGGGGGAGGGGAGAGAGAAAAACTGTTTTTT
.	TRBD1	17	TRBV28	TRBJ1-2	CASSSGGWGASDYGYTF	TGTGCCAGCAGTTCAGGGGGGTGGGGGGCGTCGGACTATGGCTACACCTTC
.	.	13	TRBV5-1	TRBJ2-7	CASSEQGKHEQYF	TGCGCCAGCAGCGAGCAGGGGAAGCACGAGCAGTACTTC
once	TRBD1	17	TRBV7-6	TRBJ2-3	CASSRLPGQGRTDTQYF	TGTGCCAGCAGCCGCTTACCGGGACAGGGGAGGACAGATACGCAGTATTTT
.	.	16	TRBV9	TRBJ1-4	CASSVGGRTGGEKLFF	TGTGCCAGCAGCGTGGGAGGCCGGACGGGCGGAGAAAAACTGTTTTTT
.	.	13	TRBV14	TRBJ2-7	CASSQSGFYEQYF	TGTGCCAGCAGCCAGTCGGGGTTTTACGAGCAGTACTTC
once	.	13	TRBV6-5	TRBJ2-1	CASSYSTRNEQFF	TGTGCCAGCAGTTACTCGACGCGGAATGAGCAGTTCTTC
.	TRBD1	13	TRBV18	TRBJ1-4	CASSPTGDEKLFF	TGTGCCAGCTCACCAACAGGGGATGAAAAACTGTTTTTT
.	TRBD1	18	TRBV28	TRBJ2-5	CASSYIPSGRGSQETQYF	TGTGCCAGCAGTTATATTCCGTCTGGCAGGGGGAGTCAAGAGACCCAGTACTTC
.	.	15	TRBV5-1	TRBJ1-2	CASSLTTGTNYGYTF	TGCGCCAGCAGCTTGACGACAGGTACTAACTATGGCTACACCTTC
few	.	14	TRBV5-1	TRBJ2-7	CASSLYGGSYEQYF	TGCGCCAGCAGCTTGTACGGCGGGTCCTACGAGCAGTACTTC
.	TRBD1	13	TRBV14	TRBJ2-7	CASSPRTGGEQYF	TGTGCCAGCAGCCCCAGGACAGGGGGGGAGCAGTACTTC
.	.	14	TRBV5-4	TRBJ1-5	CASSRKGDNQPQHF	TGTGCCAGCAGCCGCAAGGGGGACAATCAGCCCCAGCATTTT
.	.	14	TRBV27	TRBJ2-2	CASSLLGNTGELFF	TGTGCCAGCAGTTTACTAGGGAACACCGGGGAGCTGTTTTTT
few	.	15	TRBV9	TRBJ1-4	CASSVGRATNEKLFF	TGTGCCAGCAGCGTAGGTCGAGCAACTAATGAAAAACTGTTTTTT
.	TRBD2	15	TRBV6-5	TRBJ2-7	CASSRGLAGGDEQYF	TGTGCCAGCAGTAGGGGACTAGCGGGAGGGGACGAGCAGTACTTC
once	.	16	TRBV5-1	TRBJ2-1	CASSPDPRRGSNEQFF	TGCGCCAGCAGCCCCGATCCGAGGCGCGGGTCAAATGAGCAGTTCTTC
.	TRBD2	14	TRBV19	TRBJ2-7	CASSGGLVNYEQYF	TGTGCCAGCTCCGGGGGGTTAGTTAACTACGAGCAGTACTTC